This TCR beta chain originates from a study of T cells after yellow fever vaccination. Turning to this clonotype: As yet, its antigen is unknown.

CDR3 length equals 13 residues. V shed 4 bases and J 6 bases; nucleotides not matched to a gene: 2. Germline V gene lookup returns CDR1 SEHNR and CDR2 FQNEAQ (reference sequence). Findings and limits, study-wide: A small share of clonotypes appeared in both CD4 and CD8 compartments. Contamination by abundant bulk-population clonotypes could be present in FACS-sorted repertoires. A large majority of primary-vaccination clones showed up again after the booster (about 97% CD4, approximately 90% CD8).

Template switching with 5'RACE generated the TCR cDNA and added a universal primer site and UMIs. One entry per CDR3 protein, called by TCRdb with MiXCR from the 5' RACE reads. The sample lists 100,000 to 150,000 distinct CDR3 sequences, roughly 15% seen once, with approximately 39% in the top ten. The sequencing here drew on CD8+ T cells sorted from PBMCs, taken 5 days after the yellow fever booster vaccination. The chain employs TRBV7-9 and TRBJ2-1; TRBD1 agrees at 8 bases. The origin of this receptor is a man younger than 30 who received the YFV17D yellow fever vaccine. CDR3 sequence reads: CASSYDRGNEQFF. In DNA, the CDR3 is TGTGCCAGCAGCTACGACAGGGGCAATGAGCAGTTCTTC.